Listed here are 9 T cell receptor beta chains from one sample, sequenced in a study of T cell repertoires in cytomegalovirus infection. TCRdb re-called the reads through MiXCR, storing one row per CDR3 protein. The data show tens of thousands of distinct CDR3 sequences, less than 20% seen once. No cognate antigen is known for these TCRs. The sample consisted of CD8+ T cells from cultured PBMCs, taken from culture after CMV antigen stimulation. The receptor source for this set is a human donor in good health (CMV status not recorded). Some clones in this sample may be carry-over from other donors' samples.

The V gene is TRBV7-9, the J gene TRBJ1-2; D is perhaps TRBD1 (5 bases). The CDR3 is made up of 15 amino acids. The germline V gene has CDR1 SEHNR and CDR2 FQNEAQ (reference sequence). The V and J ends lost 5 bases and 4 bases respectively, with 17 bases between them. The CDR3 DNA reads TGTGCCAGCAGCCCCCCGGGGGGAATCGGCTATGGCTACACCTTC. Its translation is CASSPPGGIGYGYTF. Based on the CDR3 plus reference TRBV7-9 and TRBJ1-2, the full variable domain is DTGVSQNPRHKITKRGQNVTFRCDPISEHNRLYWYRQTLGQGPEFLTYFQNEAQLEKSRLLSDRFSAERPKGSFSTLEIQRTEQGDSAMYLCASSPPGGIGYGYTFGSGTRLTVV.

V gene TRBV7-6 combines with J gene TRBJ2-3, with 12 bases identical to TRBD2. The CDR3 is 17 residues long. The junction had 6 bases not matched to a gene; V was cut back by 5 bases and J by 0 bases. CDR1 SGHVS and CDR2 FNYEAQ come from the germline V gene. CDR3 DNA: TGTGCCAGCAGCACATGGACTAGCGGGGAAAGCACAGATACGCAGTATTTT. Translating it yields CASSTWTSGESTDTQYF.

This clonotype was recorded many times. DNA of the CDR3: TGTGCCAGCAGATACAATACAGGGTGGGGTGAAAAACTGTTTTTT. This sequence encodes CASRYNTGWGEKLFF. The rearrangement joins TRBV7-2 to TRBJ1-4; perhaps TRBD1 as D (6 bases). V gave up 6 bases and J gave up 7 bases, with 18 bases separating them. This CDR3 has 15 amino acids. The germline V gene encodes CDR1 SGHTA and CDR2 FQGNSA.

CDR3 in DNA: TGTGCCAGCAGCTTTGGTCCTCCCAGGGAGACTAACTATGGCTACACCTTC. It codes for CASSFGPPRETNYGYTF. The J gene is TRBJ1-2, the V gene TRBV11-2; tentatively, D is TRBD1 (5 bases). The germline V gene encodes CDR1 SGHAT and CDR2 FQNNGV. Trimming took off 3 bases at V and 0 bases at J, with 17 bases between the two ends. The CDR3 is 17 amino acids. The whole variable domain, remainder taken from reference TRBV11-2 and TRBJ1-2, is EAGVAQSPRYKIIEKRQSVAFWCNPISGHATLYWYQQILGQGPKLLIQFQNNGVVDDSQLPKDRFSAERLKGVDSTLKIQPAKLEDSAVYLCASSFGPPRETNYGYTFGSGTRLTVV.

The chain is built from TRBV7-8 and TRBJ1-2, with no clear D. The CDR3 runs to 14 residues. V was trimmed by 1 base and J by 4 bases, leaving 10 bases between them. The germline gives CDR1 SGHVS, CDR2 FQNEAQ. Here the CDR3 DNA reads TGTGCCAGCAGCTTAGAGCCTCGGAGCTATGGCTACACCTTC. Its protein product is CASSLEPRSYGYTF.

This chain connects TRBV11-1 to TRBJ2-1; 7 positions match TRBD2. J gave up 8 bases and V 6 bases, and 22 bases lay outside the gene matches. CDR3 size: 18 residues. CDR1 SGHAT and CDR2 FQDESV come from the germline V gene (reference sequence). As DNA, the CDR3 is TGTGCCAGCAGAGCCATCCGCGGGCGGGGGAAAAGTGATGATGAGCAGTTCTTC. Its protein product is CASRAIRGRGKSDDEQFF.

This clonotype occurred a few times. CDR3 residues: CASSLAGDGYTF. The DNA for the CDR3 is TGTGCCAGCAGTTTAGCAGGGGACGGCTACACCTTC. The chain has TRBV6-5 and TRBJ1-2, with D tentatively TRBD1 (6 bases). V dropped 4 bases and J dropped 8 bases, with 11 bases sitting between them. The CDR3 runs 12 residues. From germline, CDR1 is MNHEY and CDR2 SVGAGI.

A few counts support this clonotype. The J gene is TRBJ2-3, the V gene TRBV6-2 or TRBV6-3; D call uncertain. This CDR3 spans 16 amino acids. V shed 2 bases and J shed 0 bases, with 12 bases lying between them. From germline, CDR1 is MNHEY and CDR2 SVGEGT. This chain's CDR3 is CASSYDLFYSTDTQYF. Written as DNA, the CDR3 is TGTGCCAGCAGTTACGATCTCTTCTATAGCACAGATACGCAGTATTTT.

For the CDR3, the DNA is TGTGCCAGCAGCTCAGGGAACGAGCAGTACTTC. Its protein is CASSSGNEQYF. The V call is TRBV7-8, the J call TRBJ2-7, with D possibly TRBD1 on 5 matching bases. Germline lookup yields CDR1 SGHVS and CDR2 FQNEAQ. The V end lost 4 bases, the J end lost 5 bases, and 6 bases lay between the germline ends. This CDR3 spans 11 amino acids.